Listed here are 28 T cell receptor beta chains from one sample, sequenced in a study of tumor and adjacent non-tumor tissue in lung cancer. The library came from three nested PCR rounds adapted from ARM-PCR protocols. MiXCR was run by TCRdb on the multiplex PCR reads, yielding one entry per CDR3 protein. Found here are approximately 110,000 distinct CDR3 sequences, 50% to 70% of them singletons; the top ten hold roughly 19%. RNA was extracted from bulk tissue without any cell sorting. This non-tumor lung sample came from over 3 cm beyond the tumor edge. The sample comprised distant non-tumor lung tissue. Receptors originate from a man aged 60-69 years with non-small cell lung cancer.

In the case of this clonotype: This could be a read error, since a much larger clone is one nucleotide away. The chain joins TRBV5-1 to TRBJ1-1; tentatively, D is TRBD1 (6 bases). CDR3 size: 15 residues. Germline CDR1 is SGHRS and CDR2 is YFSETQ. This CDR3 reads CASSLQTGTNTVAFF. In nucleotides, the CDR3 is TGCGCCAGCAGCTTGCAAACAGGGACGAACACTGTAGCTTTCTTT.

Worth noting for this clonotype: Since a much larger clone is just one base distant, this may be a read error. The chain is built from TRBV20-1 and TRBJ2-5; TRBD2 might be the D (5 bases). V was cut by 2 bases and J by 3 bases, with 7 bases left in between. The CDR3 runs to 12 residues. CDR1 is DFQATT, CDR2 SNEGSKA, per germline (reference sequence). In DNA form, the CDR3 reads TGCAGTGCTAGATCCGGGAAAGAGACCCAGTACTTC. This gives the protein CSARSGKETQYF.

This clonotype was seen many times. V is TRBV4-1 and J is TRBJ2-3; 13 bases fit TRBD2. Per the germline V gene, CDR1 is MGHRA and CDR2 is YSYEKL. The ends lost 0 bases at V and 3 bases at J; junction bases unmatched: 9. The CDR3 is 19 amino acids. The CDR3 is CASSQDWTSGGKGTDTQYF. The CDR3 DNA reads as TGCGCCAGCAGCCAAGATTGGACTAGCGGGGGTAAAGGTACAGATACGCAGTATTTT.

As for this clonotype: The junction and the germline gene differ at one end; a read error may be behind it. The rearrangement links TRBV28 to TRBJ1-1, with TRBD1 identical over 7 bases. Germline lookup yields CDR1 MDHEN and CDR2 SYDVKM. CDR3 size: 13 residues. The CDR3 here is CTSILNRGIEAFF. The DNA of the CDR3 is TGTACCAGCATCTTAAACAGGGGAATTGAAGCTTTCTTT.

The table lists this clonotype with many counts. This rearrangement joins TRBV4-1 to TRBJ2-7; D unresolved. Germline CDR1 reads MGHRA; CDR2 reads YSYEKL. This CDR3 region has 13 residues. The germline V and J ends were trimmed by 5 bases and 0 bases, with 8 bases remaining between them. CDR3 coding DNA: TGCGCCAGCAGCTGGCGGAGCTCCTACGAGCAGTACTTC. Translated, it gives CASSWRSSYEQYF.

About this clonotype itself: This could be a read error, since a much larger clone is one nucleotide away. The CDR3 does not close with the conserved phenylalanine or tryptophan, likely indicating a read error. This sequence joins TRBV6-1 and TRBJ1-6, with D unclear. Germline CDR1 is MNHNS and CDR2 is SASEGT. CDR3 length equals 14 residues. V was pared by 2 bases and J by 7 bases, with 9 bases between. CDR3 sequence (DNA): TGTGCCAGCAGTGAATCTGGGCGCAATTCACCCCTCCACATT. It translates to CASSESGRNSPLHI.

This clonotype was seen a few times. The chain uses TRBV5-4 and TRBJ1-2, with D unresolved. The CDR3 covers 17 residues. CDR1 is SGHNT and CDR2 is YYREEE in the germline V gene (reference sequence). V gave up 4 bases and J gave up 5 bases, with 24 bases separating them. The CDR3 DNA reads TGTGCCAGCAGCCGCCTCTCTTTGCCGAGTAAGCCGTATGGCTACACCTTC. Translated: CASSRLSLPSKPYGYTF.

About this clonotype itself: This may be a read error: a much more frequent sequence differs by one nucleotide. The chain is built from TRBV29-1 and TRBJ1-1, with unresolved D. V gave up 7 bases and J gave up 5 bases, with 14 bases separating them. Germline V lookup: CDR1 SQVTM, CDR2 ANQGSEA. The length of the CDR3 is 12 residues. The CDR3 DNA reads as TGCAGCGGCAGACTGGTGGGGACTGAAGCTTTCTTT. This encodes CSGRLVGTEAFF.

Only one count was recorded for this clonotype. A junction end diverges from the germline sequence, so it may reflect a read error. This chain joins TRBV12-5 and TRBJ2-5; D call uncertain. Looked up from germline, CDR1 is LGHNT and CDR2 is FRNRAP. This CDR3 has 13 residues. The CDR3 reads CASARAGQATQYF. CDR3 coding DNA: TGTGCTAGTGCCCGGGCAGGCCAAGCGACCCAGTACTTC. Filled out from reference TRBV12-5 and TRBJ2-5, the complete variable domain reads DARVTQTPRHKVTEMGQEVTMRCQPILGHNTVFWYRQTMMQGLELLAYFRNRAPLDDSGMPKDRFSAEMPDATLATLKIQPSEPRDSAVYFCASARAGQATQYFGPGTRLLVL.

On this clonotype itself: A read error is possible here, since a much larger clone lies one base away. V and J are TRBV12-5 and TRBJ2-1; D is uncertain. CDR1 is LGHNT, CDR2 FRNRAP, per germline. The CDR3 totals 11 residues. The germline V and J ends were trimmed by 3 bases and 9 bases, with 6 bases remaining between them. CDR3 nucleotide sequence: TGTGCTAGTGGTTTAGTGTGTGAGCAGTTCTTC. It yields the protein CASGLVCEQFF. Full variable domain (remainder filled in from reference TRBV12-5 and TRBJ2-1): DARVTQTPRHKVTEMGQEVTMRCQPILGHNTVFWYRQTMMQGLELLAYFRNRAPLDDSGMPKDRFSAEMPDATLATLKIQPSEPRDSAVYFCASGLVCEQFFGPGTRLTVL.

This clonotype showed up just once. At one end the junction does not follow the germline gene, possibly because of a read error. The gene calls are TRBV11-2 and TRBJ2-5; 10 nucleotides match TRBD2. The CDR3 consists of 16 residues. CDR1 SGHAT and CDR2 FQNNGV come from the germline V gene. CDR3 protein: CASSLVASGGSETQYF. In DNA form, the CDR3 reads TGTGCAAGCAGCTTAGTGGCTAGCGGGGGTAGTGAGACCCAGTACTTC.

Regarding this clonotype: An end of the junction does not agree with germline; a read error may underlie this. The chain is built from TRBV11-3 and TRBJ2-1; the match to TRBD2 covers 8 bases. CDR1 SGHNT and CDR2 YENEEA come from the germline V gene. This CDR3 region has 16 residues. The CDR3 nucleotides are TGTGCCAGCAGCTCATACTCAGGAGCGGGGGACAATGAGCGGCTCTTC. Its protein is CASSSYSGAGDNERLF.

The CDR3: CTTGLARLDGYTF. The CDR3 DNA sequence: TGTACCACCGGCTTAGCCAGGTTGGATGGCTACACCTTC. The chain employs TRBV11-3 and TRBJ1-2; D uncertain. Germline values: CDR1 SGHNT, CDR2 YENEEA. This CDR3 region has 13 residues.

Regarding this clonotype: Germline is not matched at one junction end, which may reflect a read error. V is TRBV7-9 and J is TRBJ1-1; D gene ambiguous. Germline values: CDR1 SEHNR, CDR2 FQNEAQ (reference sequence). The CDR3 is made up of 18 amino acids. CDR3 bases: TGTGCCAGCAGCCCTCGGCGGAGGATTTTTCCGTCGAACACTAAAGCTTTCTTT. This gives the protein CASSPRRRIFPSNTKAFF.

The J gene is TRBJ1-2, the V gene TRBV6-6; no clear D. The V gene's germline CDR1 is MNHNY and CDR2 SVGAGI (reference sequence). This CDR3 region has 14 residues. V lost 6 bases and J lost 2, with 13 bases in between. The CDR3 here is CASSSNWENYGYTF. The CDR3 DNA reads as TGTGCCAGCAGCTCAAACTGGGAAAACTATGGCTACACCTTC.

The V and J genes are TRBV6-1 and TRBJ1-2; a weak D match, TRBD1 (5 bases). V was trimmed by 6 bases and J by 7 bases, leaving 15 bases between them. The CDR3 loop spans 13 amino acids. Looked up from germline, CDR1 is MNHNS and CDR2 is SASEGT. The CDR3 DNA reads as TGTGCCAGCAGAGAGGGGCAGCGCTGTGGCTACACCTTC. Its protein is CASREGQRCGYTF.

Remarks on this clonotype: One end of the junction varies from germline; a read error may be responsible. The chain employs TRBV6-2 or TRBV6-3 and TRBJ1-1; D remains unclear. Germline lookup yields CDR1 MNHEY and CDR2 SVGEGT. The CDR3 spans 13 residues. The CDR3 DNA is TGTGCCAGCAGTTACAATCCTTGGACTGAAACTCTCTTT. Its translation: CASSYNPWTETLF.

As regards this clonotype: Germline and junction disagree at one end, which may indicate a read error. CDR3 region: CASSPHLTDSYEHYF. CDR3 coding DNA: TGTGCAAGCAGCCCACACCTGACTGACTCCTACGAGCACTACTTC. V usage is TRBV5-7 and J usage is TRBJ2-7; D gene uncertain. TRBV5-7 is known as an ORF, though its function is uncertain. CDR3 length equals 15 residues.

To note about this clonotype: This may be a read error, as it is one base from a much larger clone. The J gene is TRBJ2-1, the V gene TRBV5-1, with no clear D. CDR3 length equals 13 residues. The V gene's germline CDR1 is SGHRS and CDR2 YFSETQ. For the CDR3, the DNA is TGCGACAGCAGCTCACTCAGCGAAAATGAGCAGTTCTTC. Residues: CDSSSLSENEQFF.

Note on this clonotype: An end of the junction does not agree with germline; a read error may underlie this. J is TRBJ2-1 and V is TRBV20-1; TRBD2 matches at 7 bases. The CDR3 is 15 amino acids. From germline, CDR1 is DFQATT and CDR2 SNEGSKA (reference sequence). CDR3 sequence: CSACPLGRGYNEQLF. The CDR3 region has the DNA TGCAGTGCCTGCCCCCTTGGGCGGGGGTACAATGAGCAGCTCTTC.

Comment on this clonotype: It may be a read error: a sequence one base away is much more abundant. The chain joins TRBV21-1 to TRBJ2-1. TRBV21-1 is classified as a pseudogene. The CDR3 sequence is 16 residues long. This CDR3 is CASSRAAFPIPNEQFF. The CDR3 DNA follows: TGTGCCAGCAGCAGAGCTGCGTTTCCCATACCCAATGAGCAGTTCTTC.

This clonotype showed up just once. Because the CDR3 is missing its conserved closing phenylalanine or tryptophan, this is likely a read error. The chain joins TRBV20-1 to TRBJ1-1; TRBD1 matches 8 bases. The trim removed 5 bases at V and 2 bases at J, leaving 4 bases unmatched. Germline V gives CDR1 DFQATT, CDR2 SNEGSKA (reference sequence). The CDR3 spans 13 residues. The DNA of the CDR3 is TGCAGTGCTTTACAGGGGGTTAACACTGAAGCTTTCCTT. Amino acids: CSALQGVNTEAFL.

This clonotype has more than one count but fewer than ten. Possible read error: a much larger clone is one base away. V usage is TRBV6-5 and J usage is TRBJ2-4; D unresolved. CDR3 length: 17 amino acids. Trimming stripped 6 bases from V and 0 bases from J, with 18 bases between. The germline gives CDR1 MNHEY, CDR2 SVGAGI. Here the CDR3 reads CASSPGCSILAKNIQYF. For the CDR3, the DNA is TGTGCCAGCAGCCCCGGGTGTTCGATTCTAGCCAAAAACATTCAGTACTTC.

As concerns this clonotype: This likely comes from a read error, as the CDR3 has no conserved phenylalanine or tryptophan at its end. This chain connects TRBV11-3 to TRBJ1-1; D is uncertain. Trimming removed 4 bases from V and 4 bases from J, with 13 bases in between. This CDR3 has 14 residues. Per the germline V gene, CDR1 is SGHNT and CDR2 is YENEEA. The CDR3 region has the DNA TGTGCCAGCAGCTCTTGCAGTGGCGGCACTGAAGCTTTCTTA. It encodes CASSSCSGGTEAFL.

Worth noting for this clonotype: The junction departs from the called germline gene at one end, perhaps through a read error. V is TRBV12-5 and J is TRBJ1-1, with a weak D call TRBD1 (6 bases). This CDR3 is 16 amino acids long. CDR1 is LGHNT and CDR2 is FRNRAP in the germline V gene. The CDR3 spells CDSGLVMRGRGTEAFF. The CDR3 DNA sequence: TGTGATAGTGGTTTGGTAATGCGGGGGCGAGGCACTGAAGCTTTCTTT. Complete variable domain (other parts from reference TRBV12-5 and TRBJ1-1): DARVTQTPRHKVTEMGQEVTMRCQPILGHNTVFWYRQTMMQGLELLAYFRNRAPLDDSGMPKDRFSAEMPDATLATLKIQPSEPRDSAVYFCDSGLVMRGRGTEAFFGQGTRLTVV.

This chain uses TRBV5-4 with TRBJ1-2; the match to TRBD1 covers 8 bases. Losses at the gene ends were 8 bases for V and 7 bases for J; bases not matched to a gene: 13. The V gene's germline CDR1 is SGHNT and CDR2 YYREEE (reference sequence). CDR3 length equals 14 residues. CDR3 sequence: CASNVNQGAGGYTF. The CDR3 bases are TGTGCCAGTAACGTCAACCAGGGGGCAGGTGGCTACACCTTC.

This clonotype has ten or more counts. CDR3 in DNA: TGTGCCAGCAGTTTAGACAATAGCAATCAGCCCCAGCATTTT. This codes for CASSLDNSNQPQHF. The J gene is TRBJ1-5, the V gene TRBV28; D unclear. V shed 2 bases and J shed 0 bases, with 5 bases lying between them. Germline loops: CDR1 MDHEN, CDR2 SYDVKM. The CDR3 length is 14 residues.

Remarks on this clonotype: Germline is not matched at one junction end, which may reflect a read error. The DNA for the CDR3 is TGTGCCAGTAGCTTAGCGTTGGGTTTGACGGCCTGCGAGCAGTACTTC. Its translation: CASSLALGLTACEQYF. The rearrangement joins TRBV7-8 to TRBJ2-7, with D maybe TRBD2 (5 bases). The CDR3 extends over 16 amino acids. Germline V CDR1 and CDR2: SGHVS, FQNEAQ.